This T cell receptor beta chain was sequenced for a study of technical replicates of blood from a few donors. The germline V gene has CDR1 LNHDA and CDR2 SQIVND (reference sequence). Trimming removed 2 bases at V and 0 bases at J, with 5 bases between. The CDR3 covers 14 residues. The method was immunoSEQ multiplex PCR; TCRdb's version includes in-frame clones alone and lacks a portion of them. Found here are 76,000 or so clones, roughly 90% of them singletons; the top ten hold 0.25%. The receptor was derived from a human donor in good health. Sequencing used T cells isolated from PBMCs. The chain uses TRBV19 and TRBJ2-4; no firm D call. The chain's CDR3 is CASSILLAKNIQYF. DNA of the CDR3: TGTGCCAGTAGTATACTTCTAGCCAAAAACATTCAGTACTTC. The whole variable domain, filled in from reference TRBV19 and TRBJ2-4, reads DGGITQSPKYLFRKEGQNVTLSCEQNLNHDAMYWYRQDPGQGLRLIYYSQIVNDFQKGDIAEGYSVSREKKESFPLTVTSAQKNPTAFYLCASSILLAKNIQYFGAGTRLSVL.